This TCR beta chain was observed in a study of human T cells and chemical hapten exposure. Study results and caveats: Among TCRs, those above 1 in 1000 frequency were unaffected by DPC sensitization.

TCRdb called the RACE reads again in MiXCR, with one record for every CDR3 protein. The sample lists 250,000 to 300,000 distinct CDR3 sequences, roughly 8% occurring once. Time point given: pre-sensitization, week 0. Specified treatment: therapeutic diphenylcyclopropenone sensitization with weekly scalp DPC. With respect to this clonotype: As yet, its antigen is unknown.

Trimming removed 2 bases from V and 3 bases from J, with 5 bases in between. The V gene's germline CDR1 is MNHNY and CDR2 SVGAGI (reference sequence). The CDR3 loop spans 13 amino acids. The sequenced sample was whole blood, obtained in connection with sensitization to the hapten diphenylcyclopropenone (DPC). The sequence derives from a man aged 18 to 29 with alopecia areata. Some clones in this sample may be carry-over from other donors' samples. V is TRBV6-6 and J is TRBJ1-5; D unresolved. This CDR3 is CASSYGLNQPQHF. In nucleotides, the CDR3 is TGTGCCAGCAGTTACGGGCTCAATCAGCCCCAGCATTTT.